This record concerns one T cell receptor (beta chain) sequence. Its antigen is unknown. Germline values: CDR1 MNHEY, CDR2 SVGEGT. V trimming: 6 bases; J trimming: 2 bases; junction bases outside the gene matches: 6. CDR3 length: 14 amino acids. This record comes from a study of early T cells in non-severe SARS-CoV-2 infection. Study-wide results and caveats: VDJdb matches were skewed toward anti-spike CD8 T cell responses.

One entry per CDR3 protein, called by TCRdb with MiXCR from the 5' RACE reads. The sample lists about 31,000 distinct CDR3 sequences, 7.1% occurring once. This receptor was taken from an adult who was a healthcare worker with PCR-confirmed SARS-CoV-2 infection or an uninfected control (not recorded which). Specimen: whole blood, collected at baseline. The chain uses TRBV6-2 or TRBV6-3 and TRBJ1-2, with TRBD1 matching 7 bases. The CDR3 region has the DNA TGTGCCAGCAGCTCGGGACAGTACAACTATGGCTACACCTTC. Encoded protein: CASSSGQYNYGYTF.